A single sample gave rise to the 13 T cell receptor beta chains below, sequenced in a study of blood T cell repertoires in COVID-19 (dated by TCRdb to the early 2020s). The library came from the immunoSEQ multiplex PCR assay. Drawn from immuneACCESS, this table holds only the in-frame rearrangements with V and J called that TCRdb kept. Clones are partly lost; checked studies trace under half to an unresolved V gene and leave the rest unexplained. Present in this sample are more than 450,000 clones, about 85% of which were seen just once. Under 0.75% of the sample belongs to the ten largest clones. The sequenced material came from PBMCs or T cells enriched from blood (not recorded which). These receptors were taken from a young woman who had recovered from COVID-19.

The chain carries TRBV28 and TRBJ2-1, with TRBD2 matching 9 bases. The germline V gene has CDR1 MDHEN and CDR2 SYDVKM. This CDR3 region has 15 residues. The ends lost 11 bases at V and 9 bases at J; junction bases unmatched: 17. The CDR3 reads CALSPSAGGQTEQFF. Written as DNA, the CDR3 is TGTGCCCTGAGCCCAAGCGCGGGAGGGCAGACTGAGCAGTTCTTC.

V and J are TRBV29-1 and TRBJ1-2; no reliable D call. Looked up from germline, CDR1 is SQVTM and CDR2 is ANQGSEA. V was cut by 3 bases and J by 8 bases, with 16 bases left in between. The CDR3 spans 13 residues. CDR3 sequence reads: CSVDGRSAGGYTF. CDR3 DNA: TGCAGCGTTGATGGAAGGTCCGCCGGGGGCTACACCTTC.

CDR3 sequence: CTSSQVTGTVHYNEQFF. As DNA, the CDR3 is TGCACCAGCAGCCAAGTCACCGGGACAGTACACTACAATGAGCAGTTCTTC. This chain uses TRBV1 with TRBJ2-1; the D call in the table, TRBD1, was not verified against the DNA. TRBV1 is classified as a pseudogene. This CDR3 region has 17 residues.

The rearrangement joins TRBV2 to TRBJ2-5, with D possibly TRBD1 on 6 matching bases. Germline CDR1 and CDR2: SNHLY and FYNNEI. The CDR3 runs 13 residues. Trimming removed 2 bases at V and 7 bases at J, with 11 bases between. Here the CDR3 reads CASSENTRGTQYF. DNA for the CDR3: TGTGCCAGCAGTGAAAACACCAGGGGGACCCAGTACTTC.

This clone was detected only once. This sequence joins TRBV30 and TRBJ1-1; 9 bases match TRBD1. Trimming cost V 4 bases and J 1 base; bases outside gene matches: 1. Germline V gives CDR1 GTSNPN, CDR2 SVGIG (reference sequence). There are 13 residues in the CDR3. CDR3 bases: TGTGCCTGGATGGGACAGGGGAACACTGAAGCTTTCTTT. As protein: CAWMGQGNTEAFF.

The chain employs TRBV6-5 and TRBJ2-7, with 11 bases lining up with TRBD2. Germline CDR1 and CDR2: MNHEY and SVGAGI. The CDR3 has 14 amino acids. V dropped 4 bases and J dropped 6; count of bases not matched to a gene: 5. The CDR3 DNA follows: TGTGCCAGCAGTTTACTAGCGGGGGAGGTCGAGCAGTACTTC. This encodes CASSLLAGEVEQYF.

The rearrangement links TRBV7-6 to TRBJ1-1; D is uncertain. Per germline, CDR1 SGHVS and CDR2 FNYEAQ. V lost 2 bases and J lost 6, with 19 bases in between. The CDR3 contains 16 residues. CDR3 in amino acids: CASSLTAGGVAPEAFF. The CDR3 DNA reads TGTGCCAGCAGCTTAACGGCGGGTGGAGTGGCCCCTGAAGCTTTCTTT.

The rearrangement joins TRBV2 to TRBJ2-3; TRBD1 aligns across 7 bases. The germline V gene has CDR1 SNHLY and CDR2 FYNNEI. V dropped 3 bases and J dropped 6; count of bases not matched to a gene: 3. This CDR3 comprises 13 residues. The CDR3 sequence: CASSDLRGDTQYF. The CDR3 coding sequence is TGTGCCAGCAGTGATCTCAGGGGGGATACGCAGTATTTT.

The rearrangement links TRBV30 to TRBJ2-5; 13 bases align to TRBD2. Germline CDR1 reads GTSNPN; CDR2 reads SVGIG (reference sequence). Losses at the gene ends were 1 base for V and 5 bases for J; bases not matched to a gene: 7. The CDR3 covers 16 residues. The CDR3 DNA reads as TGTGCCTGGAGTGAACTAGCGGGGGGGCCTTACGAGACCCAGTACTTC. This codes for CAWSELAGGPYETQYF.

The J gene is TRBJ2-5, the V gene TRBV29-1; 8 positions agree with TRBD1. Trimming at V came to 0 bases and at J to 4 bases, leaving 7 bases not matched to a gene. Germline values: CDR1 SQVTM, CDR2 ANQGSEA. This CDR3 spans 15 amino acids. CDR3 nucleotide sequence: TGCAGCGTTGAAGATCGGGGGACAGGCCGAGAGACCCAGTACTTC. This translates into CSVEDRGTGRETQYF. Full variable domain (rest looked up from reference TRBV29-1 and TRBJ2-5): SAVISQKPSRDICQRGTSLTIQCQVDSQVTMMFWYRQQPGQSLTLIATANQGSEATYESGFVIDKFPISRPNLTFSTLTVSNMSPEDSSIYLCSVEDRGTGRETQYFGPGTRLLVL.

This clone has only a few counts. This chain links TRBV7-8 with TRBJ1-2; D possibly corresponds to TRBD1 (5 bases). The germline V gene encodes CDR1 SGHVS and CDR2 FQNEAQ. Trimming cost V 4 bases and J 2 bases, with 20 bases left between them. The CDR3 extends over 17 amino acids. As DNA, the CDR3 is TGTGCCAGCAGCTCGGTAGGGCAGGGCTTAGTCAACTATGGCTACACCTTC. Amino acid sequence: CASSSVGQGLVNYGYTF. Full variable domain (rest looked up from reference TRBV7-8 and TRBJ1-2): GAGVSQSPRYKVAKRGQDVALRCDPISGHVSLFWYQQALGQGPEFLTYFQNEAQLDKSGLPSDRFFAERPEGSVSTLKIQRTQQEDSAVYLCASSSVGQGLVNYGYTFGSGTRLTVV.

This clone was observed once. The CDR3 region is CASSLPGLGNTIYF. CDR3 nucleotides: TGTGCCAGCAGCTTACCGGGTCTTGGAAACACCATATATTTT. V gene TRBV5-6 combines with J gene TRBJ1-3; D remains ambiguous. V was shortened by 2 bases and J by 3 bases, with 9 bases between the two germline ends. The CDR3 covers 14 residues. Germline V gives CDR1 SGHDT, CDR2 YYEEEE.

The V and J genes are TRBV30 and TRBJ2-1; TRBD2 matches 12 bases. The CDR3 has 16 amino acids. Trimming took 2 bases from V and 5 from J; bases not matched to a gene: 7. Germline V gives CDR1 GTSNPN, CDR2 SVGIG (reference sequence). The CDR3: CAWSKRLAGDDNEQFF. The CDR3 nucleotides are TGTGCCTGGAGTAAAAGACTAGCGGGGGATGACAATGAGCAGTTCTTC. The variable domain in full, completed from reference TRBV30 and TRBJ2-1, reads SQTIHQWPATLVQPVGSPLSLECTVEGTSNPNLYWYRQAAGRGLQLLFYSVGIGQISSEVPQNLSASRPQDRQFILSSKKLLLSDSGFYLCAWSKRLAGDDNEQFFGPGTRLTVL.